What follows is one T cell receptor beta chain and its context. The germline V gene encodes CDR1 MNHEY and CDR2 SMNVEV (reference sequence). V was shortened by 5 bases and J by 6 bases, with 11 bases between the two germline ends. CDR3 length equals 13 residues. Sequenced by immunoSEQ multiplex PCR; TCRdb stores in-frame clones only, minus some. The sample has approximately 150,000 clones, 89% seen once. This specimen comes from a study of control samples from healthy donors and cancer patients. The chain joins TRBV27 to TRBJ1-5; TRBD1 might be the D (5 bases). The TCR was taken from a middle-aged man with head and neck cancer. Material for sequencing was PBMCs. CDR3 in DNA: TGTGCCAGCAGTGCCGACAGAGCTCAGCCCCAGCATTTT. Its translation is CASSADRAQPQHF.